This TCR beta chain was found in a study of blood T cell repertoires in COVID-19. As for the study in general: Researchers got acute and convalescent COVID-19 samples from the United States, Italy and Spain.

This clone was observed a handful of times. Some clones are missing from TCRdb's copy, which holds only in-frame ones; the method was immunoSEQ multiplex PCR. There are about 100,000 clones in the sample; roughly 92% occur only once, and about 0.89% lies in the top ten. Germline CDR1 reads LNHDA; CDR2 reads SQIVND (reference sequence). Trimming took off 1 base at V and 6 bases at J, with 13 bases between the two ends. The CDR3 totals 15 residues. Sample: peripheral blood. The sequence was obtained from a man aged 55-75 years with acute or convalescent COVID-19. This chain uses TRBV19 with TRBJ1-5; D is undetermined. This CDR3 is CASSIVRQAGQPQHF. The CDR3 DNA follows: TGTGCCAGTAGTATAGTGCGGCAGGCGGGTCAGCCCCAGCATTTT.